The rows below give T cell receptor beta chains drawn from one sample of a study of neurological immune-mediated disorders. TCRdb analysed the 5' RACE reads with MiXCR anew, one entry per CDR3 protein. This table has over 45,000 distinct CDR3 sequences, just under 6% appearing once. The sample comprised CD4+ T cells from blood. The receptors stem from a woman younger than 35 with multiple sclerosis. The conserved cysteine and the conserved F or W are not part of the CDR3 here. The D gene is left open where the match is weak.

d_gene: TRBD2; v_gene: TRBV20-1; CDR3aa: SATPTSGGVRDTQY
d_gene: NA; v_gene: TRBV7-7; CDR3aa: ASSQNRDTEAF
d_gene: NA; v_gene: TRBV28; CDR3aa: ASSRGGGGQETQY
d_gene: TRBD1; v_gene: TRBV27; CDR3aa: ASSDRGPYGYT
d_gene: NA; v_gene: TRBV3-1; CDR3aa: ASSSGQIGNTIY
d_gene: NA; v_gene: TRBV20-1; CDR3aa: SATGRGNTIY
d_gene: NA; v_gene: TRBV5-1; CDR3aa: ASSRDRQHIYGYT
d_gene: NA; v_gene: TRBV5-1; CDR3aa: ASSLKVGPQGNTEAF
d_gene: NA; v_gene: TRBV7-2; CDR3aa: ASSPSGTSTDTQY
d_gene: TRBD1; v_gene: TRBV19; CDR3aa: ASSIENRGQPQH
d_gene: NA; v_gene: TRBV29-1; CDR3aa: SAEPGHFETQY
d_gene: NA; v_gene: TRBV19; CDR3aa: ASSPGPERGYT
d_gene: TRBD2; v_gene: TRBV6-6; CDR3aa: ASSPRLAGGSVTDTQY
d_gene: NA; v_gene: TRBV18; CDR3aa: ASSPRGTRQAAGANVLT
d_gene: NA; v_gene: TRBV5-6; CDR3aa: ASSLFETQY
d_gene: TRBD1; v_gene: TRBV12-3/TRBV12-4; CDR3aa: ASSYWDSEAF
d_gene: NA; v_gene: TRBV18; CDR3aa: ASSRDGNQPQH
d_gene: NA; v_gene: TRBV20-1; CDR3aa: SARMVVYNEQF
d_gene: NA; v_gene: TRBV28; CDR3aa: ASSPPWGIQLSNGYT
d_gene: NA; v_gene: TRBV5-1; CDR3aa: ASRQPTGLQETQY
d_gene: TRBD1; v_gene: TRBV6-5; CDR3aa: ASSYGLTGGYEQY
d_gene: NA; v_gene: TRBV15; CDR3aa: ATSRRASTEAF
d_gene: NA; v_gene: TRBV7-9; CDR3aa: AVYGVGTGELF
d_gene: NA; v_gene: TRBV18; CDR3aa: ASSPGLTGGDAEAF
d_gene: TRBD2; v_gene: TRBV12-3/TRBV12-4; CDR3aa: ASSPLGLAGISYNEQF
d_gene: TRBD2; v_gene: TRBV7-7; CDR3aa: ASSLAGGVEQF
d_gene: TRBD1; v_gene: TRBV5-8; CDR3aa: ASSFPYSFRQGSAGYT
d_gene: NA; v_gene: TRBV6-5; CDR3aa: ASSQFGGYGAYEQY
d_gene: NA; v_gene: TRBV5-1; CDR3aa: ASRSGGYGYT
d_gene: TRBD1; v_gene: TRBV5-1; CDR3aa: ASRGPGQGNTGELF
d_gene: NA; v_gene: TRBV20-1; CDR3aa: SARDYGVGETQY
d_gene: TRBD2; v_gene: TRBV5-5; CDR3aa: ASSPAASGSTNEQF
d_gene: NA; v_gene: TRBV20-1; CDR3aa: SANRASGEQF
d_gene: TRBD2; v_gene: TRBV12-3/TRBV12-4; CDR3aa: ASSAPLAGVRETQY
d_gene: NA; v_gene: TRBV6-5; CDR3aa: ASSRLLYEVNTEAF
d_gene: NA; v_gene: TRBV7-2; CDR3aa: ASSPRWEEVNTEAF
d_gene: NA; v_gene: TRBV28; CDR3aa: ASSSPGELF
d_gene: TRBD2; v_gene: TRBV5-5; CDR3aa: ASSKLAGLDTQY
d_gene: NA; v_gene: TRBV19; CDR3aa: ASSIDVTEAF
d_gene: NA; v_gene: TRBV12-3/TRBV12-4; CDR3aa: ASSLKLPSYNEQF
d_gene: TRBD2; v_gene: TRBV28; CDR3aa: ASRLPGWGRGRSYEQY
d_gene: TRBD1; v_gene: TRBV29-1; CDR3aa: SVRSTGGASANYGYT
d_gene: NA; v_gene: TRBV7-3; CDR3aa: ASSLTGLVGNEQF
d_gene: NA; v_gene: TRBV14; CDR3aa: ASSQALAGELF
d_gene: NA; v_gene: TRBV7-2; CDR3aa: ASSKKQGGPNEKLF
d_gene: TRBD2; v_gene: TRBV12-3/TRBV12-4; CDR3aa: ASSFNSGGGDTQY
d_gene: NA; v_gene: TRBV5-1; CDR3aa: ASSLGESGHGYT
d_gene: NA; v_gene: TRBV5-6; CDR3aa: ASGRLRWGGSGANVLT